Reported below is one T cell receptor (beta chain). Its antigen has not been determined. Per-base quality was not reported, and no clone a single base away is much larger than it. The intended sense of this specimen's time point label: baseline before first vaccination. What this sample's treatment or condition label stands for: meningococcal conjugate vaccine given as trial control. The vaccinee samples were drawn from two UK trials, COV001 and COV002, one of which was a single-blind randomized controlled phase 2/3 trial testing AZD1222 (ChAdOx1 nCoV-19) in healthy adults. Trial participant PBMC samples were collected at day 0 and day 28 after the second dose for TCRbeta chain sequencing. The CDR3 regions of human TCRbeta chains were analyzed by immunosequencing. Processing in the source paper ran as follows. Repertoire TCRs were matched against a reference library of SARS-CoV-2-specific TCRs generated with the MIRA antigen-specificity platform. Breadth meant the fraction of unique TCRs that were SARS-CoV-2-associated, whereas depth meant the fraction of total T cells that were SARS-CoV-2-associated. Using the MIRA data, each spike-specific TCR was assigned both to the spike region to which the TCR was reactive and to a CD4 or CD8 class. Log10-transformed breadth and depth values were compared by one-way ANOVA with Sidak's multiple comparisons tests. The immuneACCESS repertoire file appears here via TCRdb, limited to in-frame rearrangements. These files lack a portion of the clones; in checked studies, under half of the deficit traces to unresolved V genes, and the cause of the others is not known. V and J calls and clone size are given by that table; D and trimming were obtained from the DNA. The sample table records about 110,000 clones; around 90% of these occur just once. The ten largest clones take up around 13% of the sample.

These data are taken from a study of T cell responses to AZD1222 COVID-19 vaccine (dated by TCRdb to about 2021). Regarding the complete study: TCR sequencing covered some 250 trial participants: 200 to 220 given two doses of AZD1222 and 26 given two doses of MenACWY control vaccine. Trial participants were enrolled by age into 18-55, 56-69 and 70-plus year subgroups, with about 150, 27 and 61 TCR-sequenced participants respectively.

Study-wide findings and limitations: Conclusions about previously exposed vaccinees were limited because only six AZD1222 recipients were SARS-CoV-2 seropositive at baseline. No day 14 peak-response samples were available, so repertoires were characterized only after the peak T cell response. Nearly half of unique spike-specific TCRs reportedly recognized epitopes outside regions mutated in the B.1.351 and B.1.1.7 variants. A significant rise in spike-specific TCR breadth and depth was observed after two AZD1222 doses relative to day 0 and relative to MenACWY recipients. Participants were mostly white British and included more females than males, and it was suggested by the authors that clonal diversity may have been underestimated. Vaccine-associated CD4 TCRs spanned the whole spike protein, with dominant responses in regions 160-218 and 743-854. The 56-69-year group was small, and its depth increase did not reach significance, likely because of low power.

Reading from cysteine to phenylalanine, the CDR3 counts 14 amino acids. The DNA shown is the 42-base CDR3, in frame from base 1. V is reduced by 5 bases and J by 2 bases, leaving a spacing of 11 bases between them. Looking up the germline V gene yields CDR1 SGHTA and CDR2 FQGNSA. The chain is assembled from TRBV7-2 and TRBJ2-3; the D gene cannot be resolved reliably. This material consisted of peripheral blood, taken on day 0 of MenACWY control vaccination. The TCR originated in an adult in good health. The CDR3 sequence is CASSAPGVTDTQYF. The DNA sequence follows: TGTGCCAGCAGCGCCCCTGGGGTCACAGATACGCAGTATTTT.